The following is a TCR beta chain sequence with its context. Its antigen is not identified. There are 16 residues in the CDR3. Trimming took 8 bases from V and 2 from J, leaving 22 bases between them. This entry belongs to a study of shared clonotypes between healthy human individuals. Whole-study results and caveats: Larger estimated richness was generally recorded for naive subsets relative to memory subsets. Limited genetic and exposure-history diversity came from having few donors.

Every subset had its genomic DNA shared out evenly among several immunoSEQ plates. Produced via immunoSEQ multiplex PCR; TCRdb's table is partial and in-frame only. The sample holds over 700,000 clones; approximately 72% are singletons and the top ten take more than 1.5%. Sequenced sample: memory CD4+ T cells sorted from blood. Indicated subset: CD45RA-negative fraction. The receptor was derived from a woman in her 30s in good health. V gene TRBV5-3 combines with J gene TRBJ2-5; D possibly uses TRBD1 or TRBD2 (6 bases each). TRBV5-3 qualifies as an ORF whose function is uncertain. CDR3 in amino acids: CASNRRGAQFQETQYF. The DNA of the CDR3 is TGTGCCAGCAACCGGAGGGGGGCACAGTTTCAAGAGACCCAGTACTTC.